The rows below give T cell receptor beta chains drawn from one sample of a study of shared clonotypes between healthy human individuals. TCRdb's table, derived via immunoSEQ multiplex PCR, lists solely in-frame clones and lacks some. The data hold about 2 million clones, with about 95% observed a single time. The specimen was naive CD8+ T cells sorted from blood. These receptors all come from a man younger than 35 in good health. Each CDR3 is given with its conserved first and last residue. Fields, in order: CDR3 protein, CDR3 DNA, J gene, clone size, D gene, V gene. The D gene is left open where the match is weak. Only part of the rows carry a size: once, few, many, or a class if the clone is expanded.

CDR3aa: CASSGISGFSGNTIYF; CDR3nt: TGTGCCAGCAGCGGGATTTCAGGGTTCTCTGGAAACACCATATATTTT; j_gene: TRBJ1-3; abundance: .; d_gene: .; v_gene: TRBV7-9
CDR3aa: CALPQGNPYGYTF; CDR3nt: TGTGCCCTACCCCAAGGAAACCCGTATGGCTACACCTTC; j_gene: TRBJ1-2; abundance: .; d_gene: .; v_gene: TRBV30
CDR3aa: CASSSLGTGETQYF; CDR3nt: TGTGCCAGCAGCAGCCTAGGGACAGGGGAGACCCAGTACTTC; j_gene: TRBJ2-5; abundance: .; d_gene: TRBD1; v_gene: TRBV9
CDR3aa: CASGFGGSYEQYF; CDR3nt: TGTGCTAGTGGTTTCGGGGGTTCCTACGAGCAGTACTTC; j_gene: TRBJ2-7; abundance: once; d_gene: .; v_gene: TRBV12-5
CDR3aa: CAISDRYEQYF; CDR3nt: TGTGCCATCAGTGACAGATACGAGCAGTACTTC; j_gene: TRBJ2-7; abundance: once; d_gene: .; v_gene: TRBV10-3
CDR3aa: CASSLTGGAAEAFF; CDR3nt: TGTGCCAGCAGCTTAACAGGGGGCGCGGCTGAAGCTTTCTTT; j_gene: TRBJ1-1; abundance: .; d_gene: TRBD1; v_gene: TRBV7-9
CDR3aa: CSVGRASYEQYF; CDR3nt: TGCAGCGTTGGACGGGCTTCCTACGAGCAGTACTTC; j_gene: TRBJ2-7; abundance: .; d_gene: .; v_gene: TRBV29-1
CDR3aa: CASSQDPGPLNEQFF; CDR3nt: TGCGCCAGCAGCCAAGACCCCGGACCCCTCAATGAGCAGTTCTTC; j_gene: TRBJ2-1; abundance: .; d_gene: .; v_gene: TRBV4-1
CDR3aa: CASSIGGIGYTF; CDR3nt: TGTGCCAGCAGTATCGGGGGTATTGGCTACACCTTC; j_gene: TRBJ1-2; abundance: .; d_gene: .; v_gene: TRBV6-5
CDR3aa: CAWTIGVSSSYNEQFF; CDR3nt: TGTGCCTGGACCATAGGTGTGTCGAGCTCCTACAATGAGCAGTTCTTC; j_gene: TRBJ2-1; abundance: .; d_gene: .; v_gene: TRBV30
CDR3aa: CASSQRLGFGSYEQYF; CDR3nt: TGCGCCAGCAGCCAAAGATTGGGGTTTGGTTCCTACGAGCAGTACTTC; j_gene: TRBJ2-7; abundance: .; d_gene: .; v_gene: TRBV4-1
CDR3aa: CASSSPGLAGGPHIDTQYF; CDR3nt: TGTGCCAGCAGCTCGCCGGGACTAGCGGGAGGCCCCCACATAGATACGCAGTATTTT; j_gene: TRBJ2-3; abundance: once; d_gene: TRBD2; v_gene: TRBV5-4
CDR3aa: CASSLSGGLGDSQHF; CDR3nt: TGTGCCAGCAGCCTATCAGGGGGCCTGGGTGATTCCCAGCATTTT; j_gene: TRBJ1-5; abundance: .; d_gene: TRBD1; v_gene: TRBV27
CDR3aa: CARSSGQPRQETQYF; CDR3nt: TGTGCCAGAAGCTCTGGACAGCCACGCCAAGAGACCCAGTACTTC; j_gene: TRBJ2-5; abundance: once; d_gene: .; v_gene: TRBV5-3
CDR3aa: CATRAPSSYEQYF; CDR3nt: TGTGCCACCCGGGCACCCAGCTCCTACGAGCAGTACTTC; j_gene: TRBJ2-7; abundance: .; d_gene: .; v_gene: TRBV15
CDR3aa: CSVFGTQETQYF; CDR3nt: TGCAGCGTTTTCGGGACGCAAGAGACCCAGTACTTC; j_gene: TRBJ2-5; abundance: once; d_gene: .; v_gene: TRBV29-1
CDR3aa: CASSFLGGYTF; CDR3nt: TGTGCCAGCAGTTTCTTGGGTGGCTACACCTTC; j_gene: TRBJ1-2; abundance: .; d_gene: .; v_gene: TRBV28
CDR3aa: CASSQGAGNRYEQYF; CDR3nt: TGCGCCAGCAGCCAAGGAGCGGGGAATAGGTACGAGCAGTACTTC; j_gene: TRBJ2-7; abundance: .; d_gene: TRBD2; v_gene: TRBV4-3
CDR3aa: CASSLERYSYEQYF; CDR3nt: TGTGCCAGCAGCTTGGAAAGGTACTCCTACGAGCAGTACTTC; j_gene: TRBJ2-7; abundance: .; d_gene: .; v_gene: TRBV5-8
CDR3aa: CASSYIGQAGELFF; CDR3nt: TGTGCCAGCAGTTACATTGGGCAGGCCGGGGAGCTGTTTTTT; j_gene: TRBJ2-2; abundance: .; d_gene: .; v_gene: TRBV6-5
CDR3aa: CASSLVATTSSYEQYF; CDR3nt: TGTGCCAGCAGCTTAGTCGCTACAACTAGCTCCTACGAGCAGTACTTC; j_gene: TRBJ2-7; abundance: .; d_gene: .; v_gene: TRBV7-9
CDR3aa: CASSQDTGWVTLHF; CDR3nt: TGTGCCAGCAGCCAAGACACAGGGTGGGTTACCCTCCACTTT; j_gene: TRBJ1-6; abundance: once; d_gene: .; v_gene: TRBV14
CDR3aa: CASSQDSEEKLFF; CDR3nt: TGCGCCAGCAGCCAAGACAGTGAGGAAAAACTGTTTTTT; j_gene: TRBJ1-4; abundance: once; d_gene: .; v_gene: TRBV4-1
CDR3aa: CASSGAEHSNQPQHF; CDR3nt: TGTGCCAGCAGTGGTGCCGAACATAGCAATCAGCCCCAGCATTTT; j_gene: TRBJ1-5; abundance: .; d_gene: .; v_gene: TRBV2
CDR3aa: CASSSVAGLFNEQFF; CDR3nt: TGTGCCAGCAGCTCCGTAGCGGGGTTATTTAATGAGCAGTTCTTC; j_gene: TRBJ2-1; abundance: once; d_gene: TRBD2; v_gene: TRBV11-2